Listed here is a single T cell receptor (beta chain). TCRdb re-called the 5' RACE reads through MiXCR, storing one row per CDR3 protein. The repertoire has around 100,000 distinct CDR3 sequences, 22% of them found once; the top ten carry roughly 37%. The CDR3 spans 15 residues. With V trimmed by 3 bases and J by 8 bases, 12 bases remained unmatched. CDR1 SGHRS and CDR2 YFSETQ come from the germline V gene. This specimen belongs to a study of T-cell memory formation after mild COVID-19. The chain combines TRBV5-1 with TRBJ1-2; 8 bases align to TRBD1. This receptor was obtained from a man aged 18 to 29 who had mild COVID-19 (a few samples of this study predate the infection). Cell type and time point are not known. Sequencing was done on a sample of PBMCs or a T cell subset sorted from them (not recorded which). CDR3 sequence reads: CASSSPDRGIRGYTF. The CDR3 DNA is TGCGCCAGCAGCTCACCCGACAGGGGAATCCGCGGCTACACCTTC.